A single sample is the source of the 25 T cell receptor beta chains below, sequenced in a study of blood T cell repertoires in COVID-19. Clones were sequenced by immunoSEQ multiplex PCR, and TCRdb holds only the in-frame ones, with some missing. Here the sample spans hundreds of thousands of clones, roughly 87% being singletons. What was sequenced was PBMCs or T cells enriched from blood (not recorded which). Receptors were obtained from a woman aged 18-29 years who had recovered from COVID-19.

Only one count was recorded for this clone. V usage is TRBV18 and J usage is TRBJ1-1, with D uncertain. The V and J ends lost 4 bases and 1 base respectively, with 7 bases between them. CDR3 size: 13 residues. Germline V lookup: CDR1 KGHSH, CDR2 LQKENI. CDR3 in amino acids: CASSRGRNTEAFF. In nucleotides, the CDR3 is TGTGCCAGCTCACGAGGGAGGAACACTGAAGCTTTCTTT.

The V and J genes are TRBV29-1 and TRBJ1-2; weak D call: TRBD1 (6 bases). The CDR3 loop spans 16 amino acids. Germline lookup yields CDR1 SQVTM and CDR2 ANQGSEA. V was shortened by 1 base and J by 6 bases, with 21 bases between the two germline ends. CDR3 region: CSVEARGGRTLDGYTF. In DNA, the CDR3 is TGCAGCGTTGAAGCTCGGGGGGGCCGTACTCTCGATGGCTACACCTTC.

V usage is TRBV19 and J usage is TRBJ2-3, with 11 bases identical to TRBD1. Per germline, CDR1 LNHDA and CDR2 SQIVND (reference sequence). The CDR3 is 16 residues long. The V and J ends lost 4 bases and 5 bases, in that order; junction bases with no gene match: 8. The CDR3 sequence: CASSTRTGGAIDTQYF. In DNA, the CDR3 is TGTGCCAGTAGTACCCGGACAGGGGGCGCGATAGATACGCAGTATTTT. The whole variable domain, remainder taken from reference TRBV19 and TRBJ2-3, is DGGITQSPKYLFRKEGQNVTLSCEQNLNHDAMYWYRQDPGQGLRLIYYSQIVNDFQKGDIAEGYSVSREKKESFPLTVTSAQKNPTAFYLCASSTRTGGAIDTQYFGPGTRLTVL.

The rearrangement joins TRBV6-6 to TRBJ2-3; 15 positions match TRBD2. There are 17 residues in the CDR3. Trimming at V came to 5 bases and at J to 2 bases, leaving 5 bases not matched to a gene. From germline, CDR1 is MNHNY and CDR2 SVGAGI (reference sequence). The CDR3 DNA reads TGTGCCAGCAGTCGGGGACTAGCGGGAGGAATCACAGATACGCAGTATTTT. Residues: CASSRGLAGGITDTQYF.

The genes are TRBV4-1 and TRBJ2-5; D ambiguous. Germline CDR1 reads MGHRA; CDR2 reads YSYEKL. The CDR3 covers 14 residues. V dropped 1 base and J dropped 1 base, with 7 bases sitting between them. The CDR3 spells CASSQVGSQETQYF. The CDR3 DNA follows: TGCGCCAGCAGCCAAGTGGGCTCCCAAGAGACCCAGTACTTC.

The rearrangement uses TRBV5-1 and TRBJ1-5; perhaps TRBD1 as D (5 bases). This CDR3 is built from 14 residues. Trimming shortened V by 1 base and J by 6 bases, and 11 bases separated the two germline ends. The germline V gene has CDR1 SGHRS and CDR2 YFSETQ. The chain's CDR3 is CASSLSRAGQPQHF. CDR3 nucleotides: TGCGCCAGCAGCTTGTCCAGGGCTGGTCAGCCCCAGCATTTT. Using reference TRBV5-1 and TRBJ1-5 for the parts outside the CDR3, the full variable domain is KAGVTQTPRYLIKTRGQQVTLSCSPISGHRSVSWYQQTPGQGLQFLFEYFSETQRNKGNFPGRFSGRQFSNSRSEMNVSTLELGDSALYLCASSLSRAGQPQHFGDGTRLSIL.

This clone has only a few counts. The V gene is TRBV4-2, the J gene TRBJ1-1; D is possibly TRBD1 (6 bases). The CDR3 runs to 15 residues. V shed 0 bases and J shed 4 bases, with 12 bases lying between them. The V gene's germline CDR1 is LGHNA and CDR2 YNFKEQ. The CDR3 loop reads CASSQDLAGATEAFF. The CDR3 DNA follows: TGTGCCAGCAGCCAAGATCTCGCAGGGGCCACTGAAGCTTTCTTT.

The chain uses TRBV6-4 and TRBJ2-1; 10 positions agree with TRBD2. V gave up 7 bases and J gave up 8 bases; unmatched junction bases: 11. The germline CDR1 and CDR2 sequences are MRHNA and SNTAGT. The CDR3 has 15 residues. CDR3 sequence: CASILEAGGLDEQFF. CDR3 nucleotide sequence: TGTGCCAGCATTCTCGAAGCGGGGGGGCTTGATGAGCAGTTCTTC.

Turning to this clone: Other DNA sequences in the sample encode the same CDR3. The chain joins TRBV5-4 to TRBJ1-2; 9 nucleotides agree with TRBD1. With V trimmed by 4 bases and J by 5 bases, 6 bases remained unmatched. Germline V gene sequence: CDR1 SGHNT, CDR2 YYREEE (reference sequence). This CDR3 has 14 amino acids. The CDR3 DNA reads TGTGCCAGCAGCCCTACAGGGGGCGGATATGGCTACACCTTC. Its protein product is CASSPTGGGYGYTF.

The rearrangement uses TRBV28 and TRBJ1-4; D remains unclear. This CDR3 comprises 14 residues. Between the trimmed V and J ends, which lost 1 base and 6 bases, there was a span of 9 bases. Germline V gene lookup returns CDR1 MDHEN and CDR2 SYDVKM. DNA of the CDR3: TGTGCCAGCAGTTTATCGGGGTGGGATGAAAAACTGTTTTTT. The encoded protein is CASSLSGWDEKLFF.

The V gene is TRBV11-2, the J gene TRBJ2-7; D gene unclear. Trimming shortened V by 4 bases and J by 3 bases, and 10 bases separated the two germline ends. The CDR3 sequence is 13 residues long. CDR1 and CDR2 from the germline V gene are SGHAT and FQNNGV. Written as DNA, the CDR3 is TGTGCCAGCAGCTCCACTCTAAGCTACGAGCAGTACTTC. Translating gives CASSSTLSYEQYF.

The chain joins TRBV6-1 to TRBJ2-2; weak D call: TRBD1 (6 bases). Germline CDR1 MNHNS, CDR2 SASEGT. V was trimmed by 3 bases and J by 6 bases, leaving 14 bases between them. The CDR3 has 15 residues. This chain's CDR3 is CASSELVSGAGELFF. The CDR3 DNA follows: TGTGCCAGCAGTGAGTTGGTTTCAGGGGCCGGGGAGCTGTTTTTT.

The chain carries TRBV2 and TRBJ1-2, with TRBD1 identical over 10 bases. V lost 4 bases and J lost 5; bases outside the gene matches: 1. The CDR3 is made up of 13 amino acids. Germline V gene sequence: CDR1 SNHLY, CDR2 FYNNEI. CDR3 bases: TGTGCCAGCAGTGTGGGACAGGGGTATGGCTACACCTTC. Translated, it gives CASSVGQGYGYTF.

The chain employs TRBV5-4 and TRBJ1-2, with 8 bases matching TRBD1. The CDR3 is made up of 15 amino acids. Trimming took 0 bases from V and 4 from J; bases not matched to a gene: 5. CDR1 and CDR2 (germline): SGHNT, YYREEE (reference sequence). Here the CDR3 DNA reads TGTGCCAGCAGCTTGGAGCCAGGGGGCCCCTATGGCTACACCTTC. Amino acid sequence: CASSLEPGGPYGYTF.

The genes are TRBV7-2 and TRBJ2-7; tentatively, D is TRBD2 (5 bases). Trimming removed 2 bases from V and 6 bases from J, with 11 bases in between. Germline CDR1 and CDR2: SGHTA and FQGNSA. There are 13 residues in the CDR3. The CDR3 DNA reads as TGTGCCAGCAGCTTATCGGGTCGGGGCGAGCAGTACTTC. It yields the protein CASSLSGRGEQYF.

This chain uses TRBV6-1 with TRBJ1-3; 7 bases fit TRBD1. Germline CDR1 is MNHNS and CDR2 is SASEGT. With 3 bases clipped from V and 3 bases from J, the junction kept 8 bases outside the gene matches. CDR3 length equals 16 residues. The CDR3 coding sequence is TGTGCCAGCAGTGAGCCTTACAGGGGTTATGGAAACACCATATATTTT. Translated, it gives CASSEPYRGYGNTIYF.

This rearrangement joins TRBV10-3 to TRBJ1-4, with D perhaps matching TRBD1 (5 bases). Germline V gives CDR1 ENHRY, CDR2 SYGVKD. The CDR3 contains 14 residues. With 0 bases removed from V and 4 bases from J, the gap between germline ends came to 6 bases. CDR3 coding DNA: TGTGCCATCAGTGAGTCAAGGGGTAATGAAAAACTGTTTTTT. This sequence encodes CAISESRGNEKLFF.

This clone has a single count. This rearrangement joins TRBV5-1 to TRBJ2-5; D gene uncertain. The CDR3 has 14 residues. The germline CDR1 and CDR2 sequences are SGHRS and YFSETQ. V lost 3 bases to trimming and J lost 0 bases, with 9 bases between them. This CDR3 reads CASSSYEYQETQYF. Here the CDR3 DNA reads TGCGCCAGCAGCTCCTATGAGTACCAAGAGACCCAGTACTTC. The complete variable domain, with remaining parts taken from reference TRBV5-1 and TRBJ2-5, reads KAGVTQTPRYLIKTRGQQVTLSCSPISGHRSVSWYQQTPGQGLQFLFEYFSETQRNKGNFPGRFSGRQFSNSRSEMNVSTLELGDSALYLCASSSYEYQETQYFGPGTRLLVL.

This rearrangement joins TRBV9 to TRBJ2-3; perhaps TRBD1 as D (6 bases). This CDR3 has 16 residues. Trimming cost V 0 bases and J 2 bases, with 13 bases left between them. The germline V gene has CDR1 SGDLS and CDR2 YYNGEE. CDR3 protein: CASSVASQGNTDTQYF. CDR3 nucleotide sequence: TGTGCCAGCAGCGTAGCTAGCCAGGGGAACACAGATACGCAGTATTTT.

J is TRBJ1-2 and V is TRBV5-1, with D possibly matching TRBD1 (6 bases). The CDR3 has 14 residues. The V end was cut by 4 bases, the J end by 0 bases, with 10 bases between. Germline V lookup: CDR1 SGHRS, CDR2 YFSETQ. The CDR3 DNA reads TGCGCCAGCAGCAGGACAGAGGCTAACTATGGCTACACCTTC. Translating it yields CASSRTEANYGYTF.

The rearrangement joins TRBV6-1 to TRBJ2-3; 7 bases are shared with TRBD2. The CDR3 consists of 14 residues. Trimming at V came to 1 base and at J to 4 bases, leaving 2 bases not matched to a gene. Per the germline V gene, CDR1 is MNHNS and CDR2 is SASEGT. CDR3 region: CASSEVGRADTQYF. In DNA form, the CDR3 reads TGTGCCAGCAGTGAAGTGGGGAGGGCAGATACGCAGTATTTT.

This clone has at least ten counts. The chain carries TRBV7-9 and TRBJ2-2, with D possibly matching TRBD2 (5 bases). Germline loops: CDR1 SEHNR, CDR2 FQNEAQ (reference sequence). The CDR3 extends over 15 amino acids. Trimming stripped 8 bases from V and 3 bases from J, with 16 bases between. CDR3 bases: TGTGCCAGCGCGCCACCCGGGATCCACACCGGGGAGCTGTTTTTT. Translation gives CASAPPGIHTGELFF.

The V gene is TRBV5-1, the J gene TRBJ1-2; no clear D. The CDR3 is 15 residues long. The germline gives CDR1 SGHRS, CDR2 YFSETQ. V was clipped by 4 bases and J by 2 bases, with 15 bases between them. This CDR3 reads CASSLTVAYNYGYTF. As DNA, the CDR3 is TGCGCCAGCAGCCTCACCGTGGCATACAACTATGGCTACACCTTC.

V usage is TRBV18 and J usage is TRBJ2-7, with TRBD2 matching 12 bases. CDR1 is KGHSH and CDR2 is LQKENI in the germline V gene. This CDR3 contains 15 residues. With V trimmed by 4 bases and J by 0 bases, 1 base remained unmatched. CDR3 protein: CASSLTSGSSYEQYF. CDR3 DNA: TGTGCCAGCTCACTGACTAGCGGGAGCTCCTACGAGCAGTACTTC.

This chain links TRBV6-5 with TRBJ2-3; possible D gene TRBD2, 7 bases. The CDR3 has 15 amino acids. V dropped 8 bases and J dropped 2 bases, with 17 bases sitting between them. Germline V gene data show CDR1 as MNHEY and CDR2 as SVGAGI. The CDR3 nucleotides are TGTGCCAGCGTCAGGGGAGGGTGGGCCACAGATACGCAGTATTTT. Protein product: CASVRGGWATDTQYF.